This section outlines one T cell receptor beta chain sequence together with its context. What it binds is unknown. With V trimmed by 3 bases and J by 0 bases, 3 bases remained unmatched. This CDR3 region has 15 residues. CDR1 SEHNR and CDR2 FQNEAQ come from the germline V gene (reference sequence). The data are from a study of beta chain features in type 1 diabetes. On the study more broadly: Age and gender were similar between patients and healthy donors, as were cell yields. Study results and caveats: Type 1 diabetes patients had TCRB CDR3s that were shorter (moderately but significantly so) in all four CD4+ subsets.

cDNA synthesis used the whole RNA isolate, giving expressed TCRB sequences. Sequenced by immunoSEQ multiplex PCR; TCRdb stores in-frame clones only, minus some. The repertoire holds more than 350,000 clones, with roughly 11% as singletons. Researchers reported sorting CD4+ naive, central memory, regulatory and stem cell-like memory cells via CD45RO/CCR7/CD25/CD127/CD95/CD27. This chain connects TRBV7-9 to TRBJ2-7, with TRBD1 matching 9 bases. This receptor was taken from a woman under 30 in good health. The sample consisted of naive CD4+ T cells from blood. CDR3 DNA sequence: TGTGCCAGCAGCTTCACAGGGGGCTCCTCCTACGAGCAGTACGTC. Its translation is CASSFTGGSSYEQYV.